What follows describes a single T cell receptor (beta chain). What it binds is unknown. The sample originates from a study of beta chain features in type 1 diabetes. Sequencing targeted expressed TCRB transcripts, as all isolated RNA had been reverse transcribed. Clones were sequenced by immunoSEQ multiplex PCR, and TCRdb holds only the in-frame ones, with some missing. The table shows over 500,000 clones, with roughly 16% occurring only once. Via CD45RO/CCR7/CD25/CD127/CD95/CD27, cells of the CD4+ naive, central memory, regulatory and stem cell-like memory subsets were sorted. Germline assignment: CDR1 SQVTM and CDR2 ANQGSEA. The V gene lost 5 bases and the J gene lost 1 base, with 5 bases spanning the gap. The CDR3 is 12 amino acids. Notes on the study in general: A pattern of fewer insertions and more deletions at VDJ junctions was seen in type 1 diabetes patients.

The rearrangement links TRBV29-1 to TRBJ2-2; D gene uncertain. Material: naive CD4+ T cells from blood. The source is a man aged 18 to 29 in good health. The CDR3 sequence: CSVIRNTGELFF. The CDR3 DNA sequence: TGCAGCGTTATAAGGAACACCGGGGAGCTGTTTTTT.